These 30 T cell receptor beta chains originate from one sample sequenced in a study of control samples from healthy donors and cancer patients. Only in-frame clones appear in the TCRdb table, and some are missing; sequencing was by immunoSEQ multiplex PCR. The sample carries roughly 120,000 clones, about 95% recorded once. Sample: blood. All receptors derive from a man in his thirties or forties in good health.

This rearrangement joins TRBV14 to TRBJ2-2; D is uncertain. There are 14 residues in the CDR3. CDR1 and CDR2 (germline): SGHDN, FVKESK. V dropped 4 bases and J dropped 5 bases, with 11 bases sitting between them. The CDR3 spells CASSPYTETGELFF. In nucleotides, the CDR3 is TGTGCCAGCAGCCCGTACACGGAAACCGGGGAGCTGTTTTTT.

This rearrangement joins TRBV4-3 to TRBJ1-6, with D possibly being TRBD1 (5 bases). The CDR3 spans 16 residues. CDR1 and CDR2 from the germline V gene are LGHNA and YSLEER. V lost 0 bases and J 7 bases, leaving 13 bases between the germline ends. CDR3 residues: CASSQDRAGRNSPLHF. Here the CDR3 DNA reads TGCGCCAGCAGCCAAGATAGGGCAGGGAGGAATTCACCCCTCCACTTT.

The CDR3 loop is CAWRGPEGSPLHF. CDR3 DNA: TGTGCCTGGAGGGGGCCAGAGGGGTCACCCCTCCACTTT. The chain couples TRBV30 to TRBJ1-6; maybe TRBD1 (5 bases). The CDR3 is made up of 13 amino acids. Looked up from germline, CDR1 is GTSNPN and CDR2 is SVGIG (reference sequence). V lost 3 bases and J 10 bases, leaving 13 bases between the germline ends.

The chain has TRBV24-1 and TRBJ1-1; tentative D call: TRBD1 (5 bases). Trimming shortened V by 4 bases and J by 4 bases, and 15 bases separated the two germline ends. Germline CDR1 KGHDR, CDR2 SFDVKD. The CDR3 has 15 amino acids. The CDR3 DNA follows: TGTGCCACCAGTGACGACGACAGTAGGGCCACTGAAGCTTTCTTT. Encoded protein: CATSDDDSRATEAFF.

This clone was seen once. The genes are TRBV19 and TRBJ2-7, with 12 bases aligning to TRBD1. This CDR3 region has 14 residues. Germline V gene sequence: CDR1 LNHDA, CDR2 SQIVND (reference sequence). The V and J ends lost 5 bases and 2 bases, in that order; junction bases with no gene match: 1. The DNA for the CDR3 is TGTGCCAGTAGTGGGGACAGGGGGCCCTACGAGCAGTACTTC. It yields the protein CASSGDRGPYEQYF.

This clone was picked up one time. Other DNA sequences within the sample encode an identical CDR3. This chain joins TRBV6-6 and TRBJ2-3; D gene uncertain. CDR1 and CDR2 from the germline V gene are MNHNY and SVGAGI (reference sequence). The V and J ends lost 0 bases and 4 bases respectively, with 5 bases between them. CDR3 length equals 13 residues. This CDR3 is CASSYSGADTQYF. In DNA, the CDR3 is TGTGCCAGCAGTTACTCGGGCGCAGATACGCAGTATTTT.

The chain links TRBV7-9 to TRBJ2-7; D might be TRBD1 or TRBD2, each matching 6 bases. This CDR3 contains 14 residues. Trimming left V 3 bases short and J 8 bases short, with 17 bases between. Germline V gene sequence: CDR1 SEHNR, CDR2 FQNEAQ (reference sequence). The CDR3 nucleotides are TGTGCCAGCAGCTTGGGCGGGGACATCTCAAAGCAGTACTTC. Its translation is CASSLGGDISKQYF. The whole variable domain, filled in from reference TRBV7-9 and TRBJ2-7, reads DTGVSQNPRHKITKRGQNVTFRCDPISEHNRLYWYRQTLGQGPEFLTYFQNEAQLEKSRLLSDRFSAERPKGSFSTLEIQRTEQGDSAMYLCASSLGGDISKQYFGPGTRLTVT.

This rearrangement joins TRBV4-1 to TRBJ1-4; TRBD1 might be the D (6 bases). This CDR3 region has 15 residues. V gave up 4 bases and J gave up 7 bases, with 16 bases separating them. From germline, CDR1 is MGHRA and CDR2 YSYEKL. CDR3 region: CASSRTGGGREKLFF. Here the CDR3 DNA reads TGCGCCAGCAGCCGGACCGGGGGCGGTCGTGAAAAACTGTTTTTT.

The V call is TRBV4-3, the J call TRBJ2-1; 10 nucleotides agree with TRBD2. The CDR3 runs 15 residues. The junction had 5 bases not matched to a gene; V was cut back by 0 bases and J by 9 bases. CDR1 and CDR2 from the germline V gene are LGHNA and YSLEER. DNA of the CDR3: TGCGCCAGCAGCCAAGAAAGGCTAGCGGGGGTTGAGCAGTTCTTC. Its translation: CASSQERLAGVEQFF.

The V and J genes are TRBV18 and TRBJ1-4, with 7 positions matching TRBD1. CDR1 is KGHSH and CDR2 is LQKENI in the germline V gene. The CDR3 is made up of 15 amino acids. Trimming removed 2 bases from V and 5 bases from J; junction bases left unmatched: 5. CDR3 region: CASSPGTVNNEKLFF. The CDR3 DNA reads TGTGCCAGCTCACCAGGGACAGTCAACAATGAAAAACTGTTTTTT.

As for this clone: This sample includes further DNA sequences coding for the same CDR3. The chain joins TRBV14 to TRBJ1-1; no definite D call. Germline V gives CDR1 SGHDN, CDR2 FVKESK. The CDR3 totals 13 residues. Trimming cost V 5 bases and J 0 bases, with 7 bases left between them. The chain's CDR3 is CASSFSMNTEAFF. CDR3 DNA sequence: TGTGCCAGCAGCTTTAGTATGAACACTGAAGCTTTCTTT.

The chain recombines TRBV6-2 or TRBV6-3 with TRBJ1-2; 7 bases fit TRBD1. The CDR3 covers 13 residues. After removal of 0 bases from V and 8 bases from J, the junction contained 3 bases not matched to a gene. Per the germline V gene, CDR1 is MNHEY and CDR2 is SVGEGT. The DNA of the CDR3 is TGTGCCAGCAGTTACTCGACAGGGTTCGGCTACACCTTC. This gives the protein CASSYSTGFGYTF.

The chain recombines TRBV9 with TRBJ1-1; TRBD1 matches at 7 bases. J was trimmed by 3 bases and V by 4 bases; bases with no gene match: 6. The CDR3 loop spans 14 amino acids. CDR1 SGDLS and CDR2 YYNGEE come from the germline V gene. In nucleotides, the CDR3 is TGTGCCAGCAGCACCGACAGGGACGACACTGAAGCTTTCTTT. Protein sequence: CASSTDRDDTEAFF.

The chain has TRBV21-1 and TRBJ1-2; the table names TRBD1, a call not compared with the DNA. TRBV21-1 is a documented pseudogene. This CDR3 has 14 residues. Here the CDR3 DNA reads TGTGCCAGCAGCCCACGCGGGACAGGGGGTGGCTACACCTTC. This encodes CASSPRGTGGGYTF.

The chain employs TRBV20-1 and TRBJ2-3; D is unresolved. The CDR3 is 11 amino acids. Germline V gene lookup returns CDR1 DFQATT and CDR2 SNEGSKA (reference sequence). Trimming removed 4 bases from V and 5 bases from J, with 7 bases in between. CDR3 protein: CSATQVDTQYF. CDR3 bases: TGCAGTGCTACCCAGGTAGATACGCAGTATTTT.

CDR3 in DNA: TGTGCCAGCAGAAGACAGGGGAAGTGGCCGCCCGGGGAGCTGTTTTTT. Residues: CASRRQGKWPPGELFF. The chain recombines TRBV7-2 with TRBJ2-2; 8 bases agree with TRBD1. The J segment lost 6 bases and the V segment lost 6 bases, leaving 12 bases of the junction unmatched. There are 16 residues in the CDR3. The germline gives CDR1 SGHTA, CDR2 FQGNSA.

V is TRBV19 and J is TRBJ1-1; D not resolved. This CDR3 has 12 amino acids. CDR1 is LNHDA, CDR2 SQIVND, per germline (reference sequence). Trimming cost V 5 bases and J 7 bases, with 11 bases left between them. Here the CDR3 reads CASSFDGHEAFF. CDR3 coding DNA: TGTGCCAGTAGTTTCGACGGTCATGAAGCTTTCTTT. Full variable domain (missing parts from reference TRBV19 and TRBJ1-1): DGGITQSPKYLFRKEGQNVTLSCEQNLNHDAMYWYRQDPGQGLRLIYYSQIVNDFQKGDIAEGYSVSREKKESFPLTVTSAQKNPTAFYLCASSFDGHEAFFGQGTRLTVV.

DNA of the CDR3: TGCGCCAGCAGCCCACACCCCAATCAGCCCCAGCATTTT. This translates into CASSPHPNQPQHF. This chain uses TRBV5-1 with TRBJ1-5; D unclear. The V end lost 4 bases, the J end lost 3 bases, and 8 bases lay between the germline ends. The CDR3 has 13 amino acids. Germline CDR1 and CDR2: SGHRS and YFSETQ. The variable domain in full, completed from reference TRBV5-1 and TRBJ1-5, reads KAGVTQTPRYLIKTRGQQVTLSCSPISGHRSVSWYQQTPGQGLQFLFEYFSETQRNKGNFPGRFSGRQFSNSRSEMNVSTLELGDSALYLCASSPHPNQPQHFGDGTRLSIL.

V is TRBV9 and J is TRBJ1-2; no firm D call. Trimming pared 2 bases from V and 2 bases from J, leaving 7 bases between. Germline values: CDR1 SGDLS, CDR2 YYNGEE. This CDR3 has 13 residues. The CDR3 DNA sequence: TGTGCCAGCAGCGTTGCGCAGAACTATGGCTACACCTTC. This gives the protein CASSVAQNYGYTF.

The genes are TRBV6-2 or TRBV6-3 and TRBJ2-2, with 7 bases fitting TRBD1. The CDR3 is 18 amino acids. V shed 2 bases and J 0 bases; nucleotides not matched to a gene: 9. Germline CDR1 MNHEY, CDR2 SVGEGT. The CDR3 region has the DNA TGTGCCAGCAGTTACCCCGAAGGACAGGCCGCGAACACCGGGGAGCTGTTTTTT. Its translation: CASSYPEGQAANTGELFF.

The chain uses TRBV4-1 and TRBJ1-5; 7 nucleotides match TRBD1. CDR1 is MGHRA, CDR2 YSYEKL, per germline. The V segment lost 5 bases and the J segment 5 bases; nucleotides outside the gene matches: 6. This CDR3 comprises 14 residues. This CDR3 is CASSARQGDQPQHF. The CDR3, as DNA: TGCGCCAGCAGCGCCCGACAGGGCGATCAGCCCCAGCATTTT.

V gene TRBV12-5 combines with J gene TRBJ1-1; 10 positions match TRBD1. CDR1 and CDR2 (germline): LGHNT, FRNRAP. The CDR3 has 15 amino acids. With 3 bases clipped from V and 6 bases from J, the junction kept 7 bases outside the gene matches. This CDR3 is CASGFDPGQGSEAFF. Written as DNA, the CDR3 is TGTGCTAGTGGTTTCGATCCGGGACAGGGGTCTGAAGCTTTCTTT. Together with reference TRBV12-5 and TRBJ1-1, the CDR3 gives the full variable domain: DARVTQTPRHKVTEMGQEVTMRCQPILGHNTVFWYRQTMMQGLELLAYFRNRAPLDDSGMPKDRFSAEMPDATLATLKIQPSEPRDSAVYFCASGFDPGQGSEAFFGQGTRLTVV.

V gene TRBV11-3 combines with J gene TRBJ2-1; D gene unclear. CDR3 length equals 12 residues. Germline CDR1 reads SGHNT; CDR2 reads YENEEA. Trimming took off 2 bases at V and 4 bases at J, with 3 bases between the two ends. The CDR3 coding sequence is TGTGCCAGCAGCTTAAGGTACAATGAGCAGTTCTTC. Encoded protein: CASSLRYNEQFF.

The J gene is TRBJ2-3, the V gene TRBV4-2; maybe TRBD2 (6 bases). This CDR3 spans 15 amino acids. Germline CDR1 LGHNA, CDR2 YNFKEQ. The V and J ends lost 4 bases and 2 bases respectively, with 13 bases between them. Written as DNA, the CDR3 is TGTGCCAGCAGCCTCGGGAGCGGAGACACAGATACGCAGTATTTT. Protein product: CASSLGSGDTDTQYF.

This chain joins TRBV28 and TRBJ2-1; 13 positions match TRBD2. Germline V gives CDR1 MDHEN, CDR2 SYDVKM. The junction had 4 bases not matched to a gene; V was cut back by 4 bases and J by 4 bases. The CDR3 covers 16 residues. The CDR3 sequence is CASSYGTSGAYNEQFF. CDR3 in DNA: TGTGCCAGCAGTTATGGGACTAGCGGGGCTTACAATGAGCAGTTCTTC.

This chain joins TRBV5-4 and TRBJ1-2; perhaps TRBD1 as D (6 bases). V was cut by 4 bases and J by 2 bases, with 9 bases left in between. CDR1 SGHNT and CDR2 YYREEE come from the germline V gene (reference sequence). The CDR3 consists of 13 residues. The CDR3 DNA sequence: TGTGCCAGCAGCAACAGGGTGAACTATGGCTACACCTTC. Its translation: CASSNRVNYGYTF.

V usage is TRBV4-2 and J usage is TRBJ2-1; the D call may be TRBD1 or TRBD2 (6 bases each). V was clipped by 0 bases and J by 4 bases, with 13 bases between them. The CDR3 runs to 16 residues. Germline assignment: CDR1 LGHNA and CDR2 YNFKEQ. The CDR3 bases are TGTGCCAGCAGCCAAGATAGGGGGGCCGTATACAATGAGCAGTTCTTC. This gives the protein CASSQDRGAVYNEQFF.

V is TRBV5-4 and J is TRBJ1-6; D gene uncertain. The CDR3 runs 15 residues. Germline-derived CDR1 and CDR2 are SGHNT and YYREEE (reference sequence). V was shortened by 3 bases and J by 4 bases, with 11 bases between the two germline ends. This chain's CDR3 is CASSYPGPYNSPLHF. DNA for the CDR3: TGTGCCAGCAGCTACCCGGGCCCTTATAATTCACCCCTCCACTTT.

The rearrangement uses TRBV4-1 and TRBJ2-3, with TRBD2 identical over 7 bases. V was clipped by 2 bases and J by 6 bases; unmatched bases: 8. The CDR3 runs 15 residues. CDR1 MGHRA and CDR2 YSYEKL come from the germline V gene. The CDR3 DNA reads as TGCGCCAGCAGCCAACCCTTCAGGGAGGGGGATACGCAGTATTTT. It encodes CASSQPFREGDTQYF.

Points on this clone: The same CDR3 arises from other DNA sequences in this sample as well. The genes are TRBV18 and TRBJ2-5; weak D call: TRBD2 (5 bases). The V gene's germline CDR1 is KGHSH and CDR2 LQKENI. V was trimmed by 3 bases and J by 7 bases, leaving 18 bases between them. The CDR3 contains 15 residues. CDR3 nucleotides: TGTGCCAGCTCACCCCCCCGCGGCGCCGCGGGGACCCAGTACTTC. Translation: CASSPPRGAAGTQYF. Variable domain in full (rest from reference TRBV18 and TRBJ2-5): NAGVMQNPRHLVRRRGQEARLRCSPMKGHSHVYWYRQLPEEGLKFMVYLQKENIIDESGMPKERFSAEFPKEGPSILRIQQVVRGDSAAYFCASSPPRGAAGTQYFGPGTRLLVL.